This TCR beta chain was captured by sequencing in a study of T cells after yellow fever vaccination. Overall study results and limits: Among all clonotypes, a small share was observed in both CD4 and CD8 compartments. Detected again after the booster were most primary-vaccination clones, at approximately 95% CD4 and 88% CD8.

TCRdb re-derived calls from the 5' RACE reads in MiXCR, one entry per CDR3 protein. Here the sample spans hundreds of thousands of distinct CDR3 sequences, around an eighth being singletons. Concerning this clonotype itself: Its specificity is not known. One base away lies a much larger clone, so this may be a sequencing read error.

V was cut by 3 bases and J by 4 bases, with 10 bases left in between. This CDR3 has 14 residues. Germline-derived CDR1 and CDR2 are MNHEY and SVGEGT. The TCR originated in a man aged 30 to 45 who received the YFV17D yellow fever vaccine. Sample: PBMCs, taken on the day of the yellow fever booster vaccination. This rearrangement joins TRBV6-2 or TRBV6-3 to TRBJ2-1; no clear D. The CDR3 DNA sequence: TGTGCCAGCAGTTATCCCTTCATTTACAATGAGCAGTTCTTC. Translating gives CASSYPFIYNEQFF.